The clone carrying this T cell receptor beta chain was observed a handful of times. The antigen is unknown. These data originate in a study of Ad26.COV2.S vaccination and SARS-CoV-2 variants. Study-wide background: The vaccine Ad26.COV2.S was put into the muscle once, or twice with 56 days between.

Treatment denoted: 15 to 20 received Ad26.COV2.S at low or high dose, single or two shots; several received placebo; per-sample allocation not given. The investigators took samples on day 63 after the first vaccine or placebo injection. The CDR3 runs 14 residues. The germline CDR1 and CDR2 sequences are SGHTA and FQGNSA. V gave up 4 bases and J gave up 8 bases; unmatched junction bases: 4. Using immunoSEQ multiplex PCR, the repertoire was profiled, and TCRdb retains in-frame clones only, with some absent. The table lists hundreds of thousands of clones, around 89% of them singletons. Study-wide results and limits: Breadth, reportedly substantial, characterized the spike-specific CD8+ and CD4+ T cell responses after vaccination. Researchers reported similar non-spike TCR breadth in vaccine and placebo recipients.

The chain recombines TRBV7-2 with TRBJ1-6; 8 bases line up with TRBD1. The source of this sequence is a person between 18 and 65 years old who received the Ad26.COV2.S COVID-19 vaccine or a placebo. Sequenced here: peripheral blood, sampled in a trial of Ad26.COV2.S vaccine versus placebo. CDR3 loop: CASSSQGADSPLHF. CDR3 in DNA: TGTGCCAGCAGCTCTCAGGGGGCGGATTCACCCCTCCACTTT. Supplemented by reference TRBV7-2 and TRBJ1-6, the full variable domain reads GAGVSQSPSNKVTEKGKDVELRCDPISGHTALYWYRQSLGQGLEFLIYFQGNSAPDKSGLPSDRFSAERTGGSVSTLTIQRTQQEDSAVYLCASSSQGADSPLHFGNGTRLTVT.